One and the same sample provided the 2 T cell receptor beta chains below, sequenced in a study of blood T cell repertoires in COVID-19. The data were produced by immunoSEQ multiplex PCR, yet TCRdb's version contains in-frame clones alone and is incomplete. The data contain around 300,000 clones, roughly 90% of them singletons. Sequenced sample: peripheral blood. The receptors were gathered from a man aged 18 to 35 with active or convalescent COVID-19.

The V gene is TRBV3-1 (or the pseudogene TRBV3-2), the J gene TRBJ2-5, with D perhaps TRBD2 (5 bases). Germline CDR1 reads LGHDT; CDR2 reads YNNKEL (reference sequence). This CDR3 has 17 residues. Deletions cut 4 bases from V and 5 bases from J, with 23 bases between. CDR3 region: CASSLPNPLWESETQYF. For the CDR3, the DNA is TGTGCCAGCAGCCTGCCTAATCCCCTATGGGAGTCTGAGACCCAGTACTTC.

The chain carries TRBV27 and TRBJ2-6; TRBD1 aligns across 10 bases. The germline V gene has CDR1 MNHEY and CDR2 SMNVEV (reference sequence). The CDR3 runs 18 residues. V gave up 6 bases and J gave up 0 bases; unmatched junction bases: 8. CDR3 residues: CASRDRGLVNSGANVLTF. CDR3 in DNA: TGTGCCAGCAGAGACAGGGGGCTCGTCAACTCTGGGGCCAACGTCCTGACTTTC. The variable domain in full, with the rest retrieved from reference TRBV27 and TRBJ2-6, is EAQVTQNPRYLITVTGKKLTVTCSQNMNHEYMSWYRQDPGLGLRQIYYSMNVEVTDKGDVPEGYKVSRKEKRNFPLILESPSPNQTSLYFCASRDRGLVNSGANVLTFGAGSRLTVL.